Below are 20 T cell receptor beta chains sequenced from a single sample in a study of OX40 agonist ivuxolimab in advanced cancers. Sequencing was performed with immunoSEQ multiplex PCR; in TCRdb, only in-frame clones are kept and a portion is missing. The table has 20,000 to 25,000 clones, around four fifths seen once. This material consisted of CD4+ or CD8+ T cells sorted from blood, taken in a trial of the OX40 agonist ivuxolimab. Every receptor here comes from an adult with an advanced solid tumor such as melanoma, head and neck, liver or kidney cancer.

This chain joins TRBV5-1 and TRBJ2-1, with D maybe TRBD2 (7 bases). Germline V gene data show CDR1 as SGHRS and CDR2 as YFSETQ. The CDR3 is 14 residues long. Trimming took off 5 bases at V and 3 bases at J, with 12 bases between the two ends. The CDR3 bases are TGCGCCAGCAGAGGGGGGGAAGACTACAATGAGCAGTTCTTC. Translating gives CASRGGEDYNEQFF. The variable domain in full, completed from reference TRBV5-1 and TRBJ2-1, reads KAGVTQTPRYLIKTRGQQVTLSCSPISGHRSVSWYQQTPGQGLQFLFEYFSETQRNKGNFPGRFSGRQFSNSRSEMNVSTLELGDSALYLCASRGGEDYNEQFFGPGTRLTVL.

The V call is TRBV7-6, the J call TRBJ2-7; 8 nucleotides line up with TRBD2. The germline gives CDR1 SGHVS, CDR2 FNYEAQ. V was clipped by 4 bases and J by 0 bases; unmatched bases: 8. This CDR3 is built from 16 residues. The CDR3 protein is CASSSEELADSYEQYF. The CDR3 DNA reads TGTGCCAGCAGCTCAGAGGAACTAGCGGACTCCTACGAGCAGTACTTC.

The rearrangement uses TRBV4-1 and TRBJ2-2; perhaps TRBD2 as D (5 bases). Germline lookup yields CDR1 MGHRA and CDR2 YSYEKL. V shed 5 bases and J shed 7 bases, with 35 bases lying between them. This CDR3 has 21 residues. The CDR3 protein is CASSSIAGRTSSLESGGELFF. CDR3 nucleotides: TGCGCCAGCAGCTCAATTGCCGGCCGGACTTCTAGTTTAGAAAGTGGCGGGGAGCTGTTTTTT.

Relative to its sample, this clone is medium-sized. Other DNA sequences in this specimen translate into the identical CDR3. This sequence joins TRBV27 and TRBJ2-7; 8 nucleotides align to TRBD1. The CDR3 loop spans 14 amino acids. CDR1 and CDR2 from the germline V gene are MNHEY and SMNVEV (reference sequence). Unmatched junction bases numbered 4, after V lost 5 bases and J lost 1 base. The DNA for the CDR3 is TGTGCCAGCAGTATCGGACAGGGATCCTACGAGCAGTACTTC. Amino acid sequence: CASSIGQGSYEQYF.

The CDR3 spells CASSPQGAGTEAFF. CDR3 coding DNA: TGCGCCAGCAGCCCACAGGGAGCGGGAACTGAAGCTTTCTTT. The rearrangement uses TRBV4-3 and TRBJ1-1; possible D gene TRBD1, 6 bases. The V gene's germline CDR1 is LGHNA and CDR2 YSLEER. Trimming took off 4 bases at V and 5 bases at J, with 14 bases between the two ends. This CDR3 comprises 14 residues.

V and J are TRBV7-3 and TRBJ2-5, with 8 positions matching TRBD1. V lost 4 bases, J lost 5 bases, and 9 bases stayed unmatched. The germline CDR1 and CDR2 sequences are SGHTA and FQGTGA. CDR3 length equals 15 residues. The CDR3 region is CASSSHRGEQETQYF. The CDR3 bases are TGTGCCAGCAGCTCCCACAGGGGGGAGCAGGAGACCCAGTACTTC.

This chain joins TRBV5-4 and TRBJ2-1, with 13 bases lining up with TRBD2. The CDR3 is 19 amino acids. Germline V CDR1 and CDR2: SGHNT, YYREEE (reference sequence). V was pared by 4 bases and J by 3 bases, with 13 bases of the junction left unmatched. The CDR3 region is CASSRAGTSGANLYNEQFF. CDR3 DNA: TGTGCCAGCAGCCGCGCCGGGACTAGCGGGGCTAACCTCTACAATGAGCAGTTCTTC.

CDR3 DNA sequence: TGCGCCAGCGGTTCATGGGACGCCATCGCTCAAGAGACCCAGTACTTC. Residues: CASGSWDAIAQETQYF. The chain recombines TRBV5-1 with TRBJ2-5; possibly TRBD1 or TRBD2 for D (5 bases each). Germline CDR1 reads SGHRS; CDR2 reads YFSETQ. The CDR3 extends over 16 amino acids. Trimming shortened V by 7 bases and J by 2 bases, and 21 bases separated the two germline ends.

The CDR3 region has the DNA TGTGCCAGTAGAGGGGGAGGGACCTACGAGCAGTACTTC. Translated, it gives CASRGGGTYEQYF. The J gene is TRBJ2-7, the V gene TRBV19; D might be TRBD2 (7 bases). The CDR3 loop spans 13 amino acids. Trimming shortened V by 6 bases and J by 2 bases, and 11 bases separated the two germline ends. CDR1 and CDR2 from the germline V gene are LNHDA and SQIVND (reference sequence). Combining the CDR3 with reference TRBV19 and TRBJ2-7 gives the whole variable domain DGGITQSPKYLFRKEGQNVTLSCEQNLNHDAMYWYRQDPGQGLRLIYYSQIVNDFQKGDIAEGYSVSREKKESFPLTVTSAQKNPTAFYLCASRGGGTYEQYFGPGTRLTVT.

This clone was counted a single time. This chain connects TRBV4-3 to TRBJ2-7; 12 bases agree with TRBD2. Germline-derived CDR1 and CDR2 are LGHNA and YSLEER. V trimming: 5 bases; J trimming: 3 bases; junction bases outside the gene matches: 8. This CDR3 region has 16 residues. The CDR3 DNA reads TGCGCCAGCAGCAAAGGACTAGCGGGAAATGTCTACGAGCAGTACTTC. Translated, it gives CASSKGLAGNVYEQYF.

This rearrangement joins TRBV7-8 to TRBJ2-1; 8 nucleotides line up with TRBD1. The CDR3 has 14 residues. The trim removed 6 bases at V and 8 bases at J, leaving 9 bases unmatched. In germline, CDR1 is SGHVS, CDR2 FQNEAQ. CDR3 bases: TGTGCCAGCAGTTGGACCCAGGGGGCGGATGAGCAGTTCTTC. This translates into CASSWTQGADEQFF.

The V gene is TRBV9, the J gene TRBJ2-1, with D maybe TRBD2 (6 bases). Germline V lookup: CDR1 SGDLS, CDR2 YYNGEE. The V gene lost 3 bases and the J gene lost 0 bases, with 19 bases spanning the gap. The CDR3 covers 18 residues. The CDR3 spells CASSAGTSFSSSYNEQFF. CDR3 nucleotide sequence: TGTGCCAGCAGCGCCGGGACTTCATTTTCGAGCTCCTACAATGAGCAGTTCTTC.

The chain is built from TRBV7-9 and TRBJ2-3; possible D gene TRBD2, 5 bases. V dropped 5 bases and J dropped 8 bases, with 14 bases sitting between them. The CDR3 totals 13 residues. Germline V gives CDR1 SEHNR, CDR2 FQNEAQ (reference sequence). DNA of the CDR3: TGTGCCAGCAGCCTGCTCTCCGAGGGTACGCAGTATTTT. Translated, it gives CASSLLSEGTQYF.

The chain is built from TRBV9 and TRBJ1-3; D gene unclear. Trimming removed 3 bases at V and 1 base at J, with 8 bases between. Germline CDR1 is SGDLS and CDR2 is YYNGEE. The CDR3 consists of 14 residues. The CDR3 coding sequence is TGTGCCAGCAGCGCCGGATGGTCTGGAAACACCATATATTTT. This gives the protein CASSAGWSGNTIYF. The full variable domain, completed using reference TRBV9 and TRBJ1-3, is DSGVTQTPKHLITATGQRVTLRCSPRSGDLSVYWYQQSLDQGLQFLIQYYNGEERAKGNILERFSAQQFPDLHSELNLSSLELGDSALYFCASSAGWSGNTIYFGEGSWLTVV.

V and J are TRBV11-2 and TRBJ2-1; TRBD1 matches 9 bases. The CDR3 covers 16 residues. CDR1 and CDR2 from the germline V gene are SGHAT and FQNNGV. The V segment lost 6 bases and the J segment 5 bases; nucleotides outside the gene matches: 11. CDR3 region: CASSFRRTGADNEQFF. CDR3 sequence (DNA): TGTGCCAGCAGTTTCCGACGGACAGGGGCGGACAATGAGCAGTTCTTC.

J is TRBJ1-3 and V is TRBV28; D is uncertain. This CDR3 has 12 residues. Trimming removed 7 bases from V and 3 bases from J, with 7 bases in between. Germline V gene lookup returns CDR1 MDHEN and CDR2 SYDVKM. DNA of the CDR3: TGTGCCAGCACCGAGCATGGAAACACCATATATTTT. Residues: CASTEHGNTIYF.

This clone was seen only a few times. The V call is TRBV7-8, the J call TRBJ2-1, with 11 bases that match TRBD2. The CDR3 contains 18 residues. Germline V gene lookup returns CDR1 SGHVS and CDR2 FQNEAQ. Losses at the gene ends were 8 bases for V and 7 bases for J; bases not matched to a gene: 19. The CDR3: CASGIIAGGPAGGNEQFF. The DNA of the CDR3 is TGTGCCAGCGGGATAATAGCGGGGGGGCCCGCTGGGGGGAATGAGCAGTTCTTC.

Only a few counts were recorded for this clone. V and J are TRBV4-1 and TRBJ2-7; 10 bases are a match to TRBD1. The CDR3 loop spans 18 amino acids. Germline V gene data show CDR1 as MGHRA and CDR2 as YSYEKL. With V trimmed by 4 bases and J by 1 base, 13 bases remained unmatched. This CDR3 reads CASSPRDLGGQGSYEQYF. In DNA, the CDR3 is TGCGCCAGCAGCCCCCGGGATTTGGGGGGACAGGGGTCCTACGAGCAGTACTTC.

CDR3 nucleotides: TGTGCCAGCAGTTTGGGACAGGGAATAGATACGCAGTATTTT. The encoded protein is CASSLGQGIDTQYF. The chain employs TRBV27 and TRBJ2-3, with TRBD1 matching 9 bases. The V and J ends lost 3 bases and 5 bases, in that order; junction bases with no gene match: 3. CDR1 is MNHEY, CDR2 SMNVEV, per germline (reference sequence). The CDR3 has 14 amino acids.

The chain couples TRBV27 to TRBJ2-4; D gene unclear. The germline V and J ends were trimmed by 5 bases and 1 base, with 9 bases remaining between them. This CDR3 is 14 amino acids long. From germline, CDR1 is MNHEY and CDR2 SMNVEV (reference sequence). The CDR3 region is CASSAVGAKNIQYF. The DNA of the CDR3 is TGTGCCAGCAGTGCGGTAGGCGCCAAAAACATTCAGTACTTC.